These 3 T cell receptor beta chains were all obtained from the same sample, sequenced in a study of T cells in Graves' hyperthyroidism and ophthalmopathy. Using RNA transcripts as the source, TCR beta CDR3 regions were amplified. The HTBI set primed first-round TCR CDR3 RT-PCR. TCRdb recomputed calls from the multiplex PCR reads with MiXCR, one row per CDR3 protein. The sample records roughly 500,000 distinct CDR3 sequences, just over 45% being singletons. Sequencing input: peripheral blood or thyroid tissue (not recorded which). The source is an adult woman with Graves' disease, either hyperthyroidism or ophthalmopathy (not recorded which).

This clonotype was seen repeatedly, ten times or more. The rearrangement links TRBV6-1 to TRBJ1-6; the D is unclear. The CDR3 covers 13 residues. Trimming removed 8 bases from V and 6 bases from J, with 11 bases in between. CDR1 is MNHNS and CDR2 is SASEGT in the germline V gene. As DNA, the CDR3 is TGTGCCAGCGGGTGGGAGAGTAATTCACCCCTCCACTTT. It translates to CASGWESNSPLHF.

This clonotype was counted at least ten times. The chain combines TRBV2 with TRBJ2-7; 9 positions match TRBD1. The CDR3 runs 15 residues. Germline CDR1 SNHLY, CDR2 FYNNEI. Trimming took 6 bases from V and 3 from J; bases not matched to a gene: 9. The CDR3: CASSDSGTGNYEQYF. The CDR3 coding sequence is TGTGCCAGCAGCGACAGTGGGACAGGGAACTACGAGCAGTACTTC.

At least ten counts were recorded for this clonotype. The gene calls are TRBV9 and TRBJ1-3; 9 positions agree with TRBD1. Germline CDR1 and CDR2: SGDLS and YYNGEE. V dropped 4 bases and J dropped 6; count of bases not matched to a gene: 5. This CDR3 region has 14 residues. Here the CDR3 DNA reads TGTGCCAGCAGCCCTAGGACAGGGGAAAACACCATATATTTT. It specifies CASSPRTGENTIYF.